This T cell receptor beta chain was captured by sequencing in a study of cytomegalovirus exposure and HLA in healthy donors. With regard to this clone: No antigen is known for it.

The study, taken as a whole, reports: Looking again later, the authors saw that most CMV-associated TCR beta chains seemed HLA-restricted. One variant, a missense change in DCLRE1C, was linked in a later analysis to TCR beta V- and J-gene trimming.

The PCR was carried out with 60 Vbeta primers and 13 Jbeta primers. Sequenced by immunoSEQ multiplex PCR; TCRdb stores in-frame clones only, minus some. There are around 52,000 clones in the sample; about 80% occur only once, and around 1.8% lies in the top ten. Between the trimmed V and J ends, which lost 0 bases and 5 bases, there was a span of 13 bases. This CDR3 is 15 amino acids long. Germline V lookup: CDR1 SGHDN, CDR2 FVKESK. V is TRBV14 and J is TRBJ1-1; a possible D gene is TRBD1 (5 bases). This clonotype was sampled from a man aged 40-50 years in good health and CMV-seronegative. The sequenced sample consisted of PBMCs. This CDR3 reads CASSQDPAGQTEAFF. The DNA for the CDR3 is TGTGCCAGCAGCCAAGATCCGGCAGGACAAACTGAAGCTTTCTTT.